This T cell receptor (beta chain) was obtained from a study of T cells after yellow fever vaccination. TCRdb reanalysed the 5' RACE reads using MiXCR and keeps one entry per CDR3 protein. Here the sample spans about 63,000 distinct CDR3 sequences, roughly 7.3% being singletons. This clonotype was found many times. Its antigen remains unknown. Notes on the study in general: Detected again after the booster were most primary-vaccination clones, at approximately 96% CD4 and 70% to 90% CD8. Contamination by abundant bulk-population clonotypes could be present in FACS-sorted repertoires.

CDR1 SGDLS and CDR2 YYNGEE come from the germline V gene. The CDR3 is made up of 16 amino acids. Trimming at V came to 3 bases and at J to 2 bases, leaving 7 bases not matched to a gene. V gene TRBV9 combines with J gene TRBJ2-7; 11 positions agree with TRBD2. Sequenced here: CD8+ T cells sorted from PBMCs, sampled 15 days after the yellow fever booster vaccination. The TCR comes from a man aged 30 to 39 who received the YFV17D yellow fever vaccine. The CDR3 DNA follows: TGTGCCAGCAGCGACCCGACTAGCGGGATAACCTACGAGCAGTACTTC. It specifies CASSDPTSGITYEQYF.